This T cell receptor (beta chain) was captured by sequencing in a study of blood T cell repertoires in COVID-19. Study overall: Samples of COVID-19 (acute and convalescent) were obtained from the United States, Italy and Spain. T cells, B-cell-depleted T cells, or PBMCs provided the cDNA or gDNA that served as material.

V dropped 8 bases and J dropped 2 bases, with 13 bases sitting between them. The CDR3 is made up of 13 amino acids. The germline V gene encodes CDR1 SNHLY and CDR2 FYNNEI. As originally analysed: Estimates of nucleated cell counts were drawn from the amplification of reference gene primers. Profiling relied on immunoSEQ multiplex PCR, and the TCRdb table lists in-frame clones only, not all of them. V, J and clone size derive from that table, while D and trimming were established from the DNA sequence. The table includes 70,000 or so clones, about nine tenths detected once. Sequencing input: peripheral blood. The rearrangement joins TRBV2 to TRBJ2-7; perhaps TRBD1 as D (6 bases). The clonotype was recovered from a woman between 18 and 30 years old with acute or convalescent COVID-19. The CDR3 region is CASVSGETYEQYF. Written as DNA, the CDR3 is TGTGCCAGCGTCTCAGGGGAAACCTACGAGCAGTACTTC.